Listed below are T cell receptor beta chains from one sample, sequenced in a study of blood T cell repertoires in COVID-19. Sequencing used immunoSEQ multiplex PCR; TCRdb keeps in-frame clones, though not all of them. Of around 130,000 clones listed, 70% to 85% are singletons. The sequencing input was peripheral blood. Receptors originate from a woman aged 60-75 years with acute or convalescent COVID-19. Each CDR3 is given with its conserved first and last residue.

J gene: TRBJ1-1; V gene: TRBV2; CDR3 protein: CASSYTGGNTEAFF
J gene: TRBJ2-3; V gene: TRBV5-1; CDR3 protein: CASTLAGGPGTQYF
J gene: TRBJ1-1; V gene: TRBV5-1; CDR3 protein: CASSLGTASLEAFF
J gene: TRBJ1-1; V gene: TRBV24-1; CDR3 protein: CATSGGRDNTEAFF
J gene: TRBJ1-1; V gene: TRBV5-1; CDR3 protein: CASSPFGTGNTEAFF
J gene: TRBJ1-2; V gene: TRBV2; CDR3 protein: CASSVGDRGGYGYTF
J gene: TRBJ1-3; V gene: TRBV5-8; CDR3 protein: CASSRRLSGNTIYF
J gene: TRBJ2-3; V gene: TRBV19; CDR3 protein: CASRRSGGVKNTQYF
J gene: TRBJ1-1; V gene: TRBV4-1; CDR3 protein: CASRSRGQGTEAFF
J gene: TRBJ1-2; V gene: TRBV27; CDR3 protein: CASSYGQGIDYGYTF
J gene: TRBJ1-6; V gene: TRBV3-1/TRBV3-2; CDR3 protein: CASSQSTSPLHF
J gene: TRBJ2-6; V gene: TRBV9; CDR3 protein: CASSVGRGQGSSGANVLTF
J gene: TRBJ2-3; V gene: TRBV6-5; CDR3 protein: CASSLHRKDTQYF
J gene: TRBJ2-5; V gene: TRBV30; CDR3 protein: CAWSVFGGASETQYF
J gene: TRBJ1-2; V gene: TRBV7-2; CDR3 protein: CASSMRSGAQRYGYTF
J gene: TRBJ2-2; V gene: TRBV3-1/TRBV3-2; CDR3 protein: CASSPRQGRRELFF
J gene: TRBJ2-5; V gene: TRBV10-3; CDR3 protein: CAISESSGSFTAGGIQETQYF
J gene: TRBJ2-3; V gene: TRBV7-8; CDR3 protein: CASSFTRGARTDTQYF
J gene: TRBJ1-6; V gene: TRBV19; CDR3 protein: CASRDTGSSPLHF
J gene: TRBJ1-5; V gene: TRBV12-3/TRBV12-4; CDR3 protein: CASSSQGHQPQHF
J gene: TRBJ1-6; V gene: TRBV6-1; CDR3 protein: CASRGTENSPLHF
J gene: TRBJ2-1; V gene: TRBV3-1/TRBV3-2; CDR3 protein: CASSPWTRENEQFF
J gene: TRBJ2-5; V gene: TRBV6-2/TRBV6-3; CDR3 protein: CASSGGYLTGGQETQYF
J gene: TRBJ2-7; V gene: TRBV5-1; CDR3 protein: CASSLQGDYEQYF
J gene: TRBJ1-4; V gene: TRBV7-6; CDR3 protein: CASGGQETGEEEKLFF
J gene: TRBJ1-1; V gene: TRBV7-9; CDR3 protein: CASSLLGAKETEAFF